This T cell receptor (beta chain) was identified during a study of cytomegalovirus exposure and HLA in healthy donors. Study-level information: Unique TCRs from HLA-typed donors, 85 million to 100 million of them, were held in an early data release. Findings of the study overall: Because they were indistinguishable, some V segments, including TRBV6-2 and TRBV6-3, were excluded. The CMV antigen specificity of a few CMV-associated chains was confirmed through in vitro analysis.

Donors showed nominal health when sampled, although they likely had unrecorded immune exposures. As to this clone: The antigen remains unidentified.

V was cut by 5 bases and J by 0 bases, with 9 bases left in between. The germline V gene encodes CDR1 GTSNPN and CDR2 SVGIG (reference sequence). The CDR3 has 13 residues. The PCR made use of 60 Vbeta and 13 Jbeta primers. Libraries were prepared by immunoSEQ multiplex PCR; TCRdb keeps only in-frame clonotypes and omits some of them. The sample holds 150,000 to 200,000 clones, about 85% seen once. The sequence came from a woman in her fifties or sixties in good health and CMV-seronegative. The chain uses TRBV30 and TRBJ2-3; D might be TRBD2 (5 bases). Material: PBMCs. This CDR3 is CAWGRGSTDTQYF. The CDR3, as DNA: TGTGCCTGGGGCCGCGGGAGCACAGATACGCAGTATTTT. The variable domain in full, completed from reference TRBV30 and TRBJ2-3, reads SQTIHQWPATLVQPVGSPLSLECTVEGTSNPNLYWYRQAAGRGLQLLFYSVGIGQISSEVPQNLSASRPQDRQFILSSKKLLLSDSGFYLCAWGRGSTDTQYFGPGTRLTVL.